A single sample gave rise to the 28 T cell receptor beta chains below, sequenced in a study of cytomegalovirus exposure and HLA in healthy donors. In the PCR, 60 Vbeta and 13 Jbeta primers were used. Sequencing used immunoSEQ multiplex PCR; TCRdb keeps in-frame clones, though not all of them. The sample records about 140,000 clones, 80% being singletons. The sequenced sample was PBMCs. Every receptor here comes from a man in his forties in good health and CMV-seronegative.

V is TRBV2 and J is TRBJ1-2; no clear D. The CDR3 runs 12 residues. V lost 7 bases and J lost 4, with 10 bases in between. CDR1 and CDR2 from the germline V gene are SNHLY and FYNNEI. CDR3 sequence (DNA): TGTGCCAGCATCCTCAACGGCTATGGCTACACCTTC. Its protein is CASILNGYGYTF.

The J gene is TRBJ1-1, the V gene TRBV2; 7 positions match TRBD1. This CDR3 comprises 15 residues. V lost 4 bases, J lost 1 base, and 6 bases stayed unmatched. The V gene's germline CDR1 is SNHLY and CDR2 FYNNEI. The CDR3 spells CASSGQGLRNTEAFF. The CDR3 DNA follows: TGTGCCAGCAGTGGACAGGGACTCAGGAACACTGAAGCTTTCTTT.

The chain recombines TRBV27 with TRBJ2-3, with a weak D call TRBD1 (6 bases). Germline CDR1 and CDR2: MNHEY and SMNVEV (reference sequence). The CDR3 is made up of 14 amino acids. Trimming cost V 7 bases and J 0 bases, with 11 bases left between them. CDR3 DNA: TGTGCCAGCATTGACAGGAGTAGCACAGATACGCAGTATTTT. Encoded protein: CASIDRSSTDTQYF.

The chain links TRBV10-3 to TRBJ1-2; perhaps TRBD1 as D (5 bases). The length of the CDR3 is 15 residues. Trimming removed 0 bases at V and 7 bases at J, with 15 bases between. Per germline, CDR1 ENHRY and CDR2 SYGVKD. CDR3 in DNA: TGTGCCATCAGTGAGTCTTTAGGGGTAAGGATTGGCTACACCTTC. This codes for CAISESLGVRIGYTF.

The chain uses TRBV27 and TRBJ1-1; the D is unclear. CDR1 and CDR2 from the germline V gene are MNHEY and SMNVEV (reference sequence). CDR3 length: 13 amino acids. Between the trimmed V and J ends, which lost 6 bases and 5 bases, there was a span of 13 bases. The CDR3 DNA follows: TGTGCCAGCAGCAAATACGGAGGAACTGAAGCTTTCTTT. It codes for CASSKYGGTEAFF.

The chain has TRBV18 and TRBJ2-5; D may be TRBD1 (6 bases). CDR1 is KGHSH and CDR2 is LQKENI in the germline V gene. The CDR3 is 14 amino acids. V lost 2 bases and J lost 2, with 9 bases in between. The CDR3 is CASSPLGQQETQYF. The CDR3, as DNA: TGTGCCAGCTCACCATTGGGACAACAAGAGACCCAGTACTTC.

This clone was observed a few times. The CDR3 sequence: CASSQDRGQGSGKLFF. The CDR3 nucleotides are TGCGCCAGCAGCCAAGATAGAGGACAGGGCTCAGGGAAACTGTTTTTT. The chain carries TRBV4-1 and TRBJ1-4; 8 positions agree with TRBD1. The V gene end was trimmed by 0 bases and the J gene end by 11 bases; junction bases not matched to a gene: 11. The CDR3 is 16 residues long. Germline CDR1 reads MGHRA; CDR2 reads YSYEKL.

The chain couples TRBV27 to TRBJ2-2; 8 nucleotides align to TRBD2. Germline V gene sequence: CDR1 MNHEY, CDR2 SMNVEV (reference sequence). Germline trimming cut 5 bases from V and 1 base from J; bases unmatched to any gene: 3. The CDR3 extends over 15 amino acids. CDR3 DNA: TGTGCCAGCAGTACCGGGACTAGGAACACCGGGGAGCTGTTTTTT. Its translation: CASSTGTRNTGELFF.

This chain uses TRBV15 with TRBJ2-7; D is ambiguous. Looked up from germline, CDR1 is LNHNV and CDR2 is YYDKDF (reference sequence). CDR3 length: 14 amino acids. V was shortened by 5 bases and J by 0 bases, with 11 bases between the two germline ends. CDR3 in DNA: TGTGCCACCAGCCGTACAGTCCCCTCCTACGAGCAGTACTTC. It encodes CATSRTVPSYEQYF.

The chain carries TRBV9 and TRBJ2-1; 11 bases map to TRBD2. Germline V gene sequence: CDR1 SGDLS, CDR2 YYNGEE. The trim removed 0 bases at V and 2 bases at J, leaving 1 base unmatched. The CDR3 length is 16 residues. CDR3 coding DNA: TGTGCCAGCAGCGTAGTAGCGGGGGGGCCCTACAATGAGCAGTTCTTC. It encodes CASSVVAGGPYNEQFF.

The V and J genes are TRBV5-4 and TRBJ1-5; D call uncertain. Germline CDR1 and CDR2: SGHNT and YYREEE (reference sequence). This CDR3 contains 13 residues. Trimming cost V 0 bases and J 7 bases, with 8 bases left between them. CDR3 nucleotides: TGTGCCAGCAGCTTGGGGGCATCCCAGCCCCAGCATTTT. Protein product: CASSLGASQPQHF.

V is TRBV5-1 and J is TRBJ2-7; 12 bases match TRBD1. The CDR3 covers 15 residues. The V and J ends lost 2 bases and 7 bases, in that order; junction bases with no gene match: 7. Germline lookup yields CDR1 SGHRS and CDR2 YFSETQ. The CDR3 region is CASSFPGQGAREQYF. In nucleotides, the CDR3 is TGCGCCAGCAGCTTTCCGGGACAGGGGGCGCGAGAGCAGTACTTC.

CDR3: CASSRETVKKTEAFF. The CDR3 bases are TGCGCCAGCAGCCGAGAGACAGTGAAGAAAACTGAAGCTTTCTTT. The V and J genes are TRBV4-1 and TRBJ1-1; weak D call: TRBD1 (5 bases). This CDR3 is built from 15 residues. V was clipped by 4 bases and J by 5 bases, with 17 bases between them. In germline, CDR1 is MGHRA, CDR2 YSYEKL.

This chain uses TRBV5-6 with TRBJ2-7; 8 bases are shared with TRBD1. J was trimmed by 9 bases and V by 4 bases; bases with no gene match: 12. Germline V gives CDR1 SGHDT, CDR2 YYEEEE. CDR3 length equals 14 residues. The CDR3 nucleotides are TGTGCCAGCAGCCCGGGACAGGCAGTGATAAGGCAGTACTTC. This sequence encodes CASSPGQAVIRQYF.

The chain employs TRBV15 and TRBJ1-4; D perhaps matches TRBD1 (6 bases). This CDR3 contains 14 residues. The V end was cut by 6 bases, the J end by 6 bases, with 14 bases between. The germline V gene has CDR1 LNHNV and CDR2 YYDKDF (reference sequence). CDR3 DNA sequence: TGTGCCACCAGTTCCCCGGGGGGCGATGAAAAACTGTTTTTT. Residues: CATSSPGGDEKLFF.

This clone was found once. This rearrangement joins TRBV28 to TRBJ2-5; 14 bases fit TRBD2. Looked up from germline, CDR1 is MDHEN and CDR2 is SYDVKM. The junction had 9 bases not matched to a gene; V was cut back by 5 bases and J by 7 bases. This CDR3 comprises 16 residues. The CDR3 nucleotides are TGTGCCAGCAGTACGACTAGCGGGGGGGTTTTCGGGACCCAGTACTTC. Translating gives CASSTTSGGVFGTQYF.

The chain couples TRBV9 to TRBJ2-7; 8 nucleotides line up with TRBD2. This CDR3 spans 14 amino acids. V was pared by 0 bases and J by 4 bases, with 3 bases of the junction left unmatched. Germline V gives CDR1 SGDLS, CDR2 YYNGEE. DNA for the CDR3: TGTGCCAGCAGCGTAGTAGCGGGGTCGTACGAGCAGTACTTC. Its protein is CASSVVAGSYEQYF.

This chain links TRBV12-5 with TRBJ1-5; D possibly corresponds to TRBD1 (5 bases). Germline loops: CDR1 LGHNT, CDR2 FRNRAP. This CDR3 comprises 14 residues. V was shortened by 1 base and J by 2 bases, with 6 bases between the two germline ends. The CDR3 spells CASGLEGGNQPQHF. The DNA of the CDR3 is TGTGCTAGTGGTTTGGAAGGGGGCAATCAGCCCCAGCATTTT.

The CDR3 DNA follows: TGCGCCAGCAGCTTCTTGTTACGGACAGGGGGAAGGAATGAAAAACTGTTTTTT. Its translation: CASSFLLRTGGRNEKLFF. The chain combines TRBV5-1 with TRBJ1-4; 10 bases fit TRBD1. Losses at the gene ends were 2 bases for V and 5 bases for J; bases not matched to a gene: 12. The germline V gene encodes CDR1 SGHRS and CDR2 YFSETQ. The CDR3 covers 18 residues.

Worth noting for this clone: At one end the junction does not follow the germline gene, possibly because of a read error. V gene TRBV11-2 combines with J gene TRBJ1-6; 8 nucleotides agree with TRBD1. The CDR3 spans 15 residues. Germline CDR1 is SGHAT and CDR2 is FQNNGV. Here the CDR3 reads CASSVDRGDNSPLHF. The CDR3 region has the DNA TGTGCCAGCAGCGTAGACAGGGGAGACAATTCACCCCTCCACTTT.

This sequence joins TRBV5-1 and TRBJ1-6; tentatively, D is TRBD1 (5 bases). The V and J ends lost 4 bases and 9 bases respectively, with 20 bases between them. The CDR3 runs to 16 residues. CDR1 and CDR2 from the germline V gene are SGHRS and YFSETQ. The CDR3 bases are TGCGCCAGCAGCCGACTCCCGGACATGCCCGCTTCACCCCTCCACTTT. Translation: CASSRLPDMPASPLHF. Based on the CDR3 plus reference TRBV5-1 and TRBJ1-6, the full variable domain is KAGVTQTPRYLIKTRGQQVTLSCSPISGHRSVSWYQQTPGQGLQFLFEYFSETQRNKGNFPGRFSGRQFSNSRSEMNVSTLELGDSALYLCASSRLPDMPASPLHFGNGTRLTVT.

This clone was detected only once. The V and J genes are TRBV6-1 and TRBJ2-7, with a weak D call TRBD2 (6 bases). In germline, CDR1 is MNHNS, CDR2 SASEGT. The CDR3 has 15 residues. The V end was cut by 2 bases, the J end by 6 bases, with 17 bases between. CDR3 sequence (DNA): TGTGCCAGCAGTGAAATATTTCCCCGGGGGACCGAGCAGTACTTC. Its translation: CASSEIFPRGTEQYF.

This clone was observed a single time. The V call is TRBV7-9, the J call TRBJ2-5, with 8 bases aligning to TRBD1. The V gene's germline CDR1 is SEHNR and CDR2 FQNEAQ (reference sequence). V lost 1 base and J lost 1; bases outside the gene matches: 14. The CDR3 sequence is 19 residues long. The DNA for the CDR3 is TGTGCCAGCAGCTTAGGCCCCCTCAGACGACAGGGGCGCCAAGAGACCCAGTACTTC. The encoded protein is CASSLGPLRRQGRQETQYF.

The V call is TRBV30, the J call TRBJ1-3, with D unresolved. Germline assignment: CDR1 GTSNPN and CDR2 SVGIG (reference sequence). The CDR3 runs 14 residues. V shed 0 bases and J shed 2 bases, with 8 bases lying between them. The CDR3 reads CAWSVQNPGNTIYF. CDR3 in DNA: TGTGCCTGGAGTGTACAGAACCCTGGAAACACCATATATTTT.

About this clone: An end of the junction differs from the germline gene, which may be a read error. The V and J genes are TRBV13 and TRBJ1-5, with 10 bases that match TRBD1. The CDR3 is 21 amino acids. Germline CDR1 is PRHDT and CDR2 is FYEKMQ (reference sequence). For the CDR3, the DNA is TGTGCCAGCAGCTTACTTCAAACCCGGGACAGGGGTCCGTATAGCAATCGGCCCCAGCATTTT. Translating gives CASSLLQTRDRGPYSNRPQHF.

The chain recombines TRBV18 with TRBJ2-1; a weak D match, TRBD2 (6 bases). Germline V gene sequence: CDR1 KGHSH, CDR2 LQKENI. The V gene lost 0 bases and the J gene lost 5 bases, with 11 bases spanning the gap. The CDR3 extends over 15 amino acids. CDR3: CASSPPRPGDNEQFF. CDR3 DNA: TGTGCCAGCTCACCACCCAGGCCGGGGGACAATGAGCAGTTCTTC.

This chain links TRBV13 with TRBJ2-3; 8 bases match TRBD2. The germline gives CDR1 PRHDT, CDR2 FYEKMQ (reference sequence). There are 19 residues in the CDR3. Trimming at V came to 5 bases and at J to 3 bases, leaving 19 bases not matched to a gene. The DNA of the CDR3 is TGTGCCAGCAGCGGGGTGGGGGCTAGCGGGTCCCAGGAGACAGATACGCAGTATTTT. This gives the protein CASSGVGASGSQETDTQYF. Together with reference TRBV13 and TRBJ2-3, the CDR3 gives the full variable domain: AAGVIQSPRHLIKEKRETATLKCYPIPRHDTVYWYQQGPGQDPQFLISFYEKMQSDKGSIPDRFSAQQFSDYHSELNMSSLELGDSALYFCASSGVGASGSQETDTQYFGPGTRLTVL.

The J gene is TRBJ2-3, the V gene TRBV5-1, with D tentatively TRBD2 (5 bases). The CDR3 has 14 residues. The germline V gene encodes CDR1 SGHRS and CDR2 YFSETQ. With 5 bases removed from V and 5 bases from J, the gap between germline ends came to 15 bases. CDR3 amino acids: CASSPANGGDTQYF. As DNA, the CDR3 is TGCGCCAGCAGTCCCGCAAATGGAGGAGATACGCAGTATTTT. The full variable domain, in which reference TRBV5-1 and TRBJ2-3 provide the parts outside the CDR3, is KAGVTQTPRYLIKTRGQQVTLSCSPISGHRSVSWYQQTPGQGLQFLFEYFSETQRNKGNFPGRFSGRQFSNSRSEMNVSTLELGDSALYLCASSPANGGDTQYFGPGTRLTVL.